Below, 22 T cell receptor beta chains from the same sample are listed, as sequenced in a study of blood T cell repertoires in COVID-19. Libraries were prepared by immunoSEQ multiplex PCR; TCRdb keeps only in-frame clonotypes and omits some of them. The sample shows under 250,000 clones, roughly 85% of them seen only once. Sequencing was done on a sample of PBMCs or T cells enriched from blood (not recorded which). These receptors originate from a woman aged 40 to 50 who had been exposed to COVID-19.

The gene calls are TRBV18 and TRBJ2-1; D is undetermined. The V end lost 1 base, the J end lost 4 bases, and 14 bases lay between the germline ends. The CDR3 extends over 16 amino acids. Germline V gene lookup returns CDR1 KGHSH and CDR2 LQKENI. The CDR3 region has the DNA TGTGCCAGCTCACCACGCCCGCCGGGTCAATACAATGAGCAGTTCTTC. Translating gives CASSPRPPGQYNEQFF. Using reference TRBV18 and TRBJ2-1 for the parts outside the CDR3, the full variable domain is NAGVMQNPRHLVRRRGQEARLRCSPMKGHSHVYWYRQLPEEGLKFMVYLQKENIIDESGMPKERFSAEFPKEGPSILRIQQVVRGDSAAYFCASSPRPPGQYNEQFFGPGTRLTVL.

V gene TRBV7-9 combines with J gene TRBJ2-7; D is unresolved. Germline-derived CDR1 and CDR2 are SEHNR and FQNEAQ (reference sequence). The germline V and J ends were trimmed by 1 base and 3 bases, with 16 bases remaining between them. The CDR3 sequence is 16 residues long. In DNA form, the CDR3 reads TGTGCCAGCAGCTTAGGAACAGCCGAATCCTACTACGAGCAGTACTTC. Translation: CASSLGTAESYYEQYF.

The chain carries TRBV12-3 or TRBV12-4 and TRBJ1-1, with D possibly TRBD1 on 5 matching bases. The CDR3 runs to 13 residues. Trimming shortened V by 5 bases and J by 3 bases, and 10 bases separated the two germline ends. CDR3 amino acids: CASSGGGYTEAFF. DNA for the CDR3: TGTGCCAGCAGTGGGGGGGGTTACACTGAAGCTTTCTTT.

This chain joins TRBV7-8 and TRBJ2-5; 10 nucleotides match TRBD1. The junction had 6 bases not matched to a gene; V was cut back by 1 base and J by 4 bases. This CDR3 region has 16 residues. The V gene's germline CDR1 is SGHVS and CDR2 FQNEAQ. The CDR3 protein is CASSLEHGQGGETQYF. The CDR3, as DNA: TGTGCCAGCAGCTTAGAACATGGACAGGGGGGAGAGACCCAGTACTTC.

This rearrangement joins TRBV19 to TRBJ1-2, with 8 bases aligning to TRBD1. The germline gives CDR1 LNHDA, CDR2 SQIVND (reference sequence). V lost 4 bases, J lost 10 bases, and 14 bases stayed unmatched. The CDR3 sequence is 15 residues long. CDR3 nucleotides: TGTGCCAGTAGTAAACTTTTGGGACAGGCCCAATACTACACCTTC. Encoded protein: CASSKLLGQAQYYTF.

The V gene is TRBV15, the J gene TRBJ1-4, with a tentative D call TRBD1 (6 bases). CDR3 size: 15 residues. The germline CDR1 and CDR2 sequences are LNHNV and YYDKDF (reference sequence). The V and J ends lost 5 bases and 7 bases respectively, with 17 bases between them. The CDR3 loop is CATSGLGGVGEKLFF. The CDR3 coding sequence is TGTGCCACCAGCGGCTTAGGGGGGGTTGGTGAAAAACTGTTTTTT.

As for this clone: Other DNA sequences of this sample code for an identical CDR3. This chain uses TRBV20-1 with TRBJ2-1, with D uncertain. V was cut by 6 bases and J by 2 bases, with 5 bases left in between. In germline, CDR1 is DFQATT, CDR2 SNEGSKA (reference sequence). CDR3 length equals 11 residues. Written as DNA, the CDR3 is TGCAGTGCCCGGGCCTACAATGAGCAGTTCTTC. The encoded protein is CSARAYNEQFF.

The chain carries TRBV6-5 and TRBJ1-5; 8 bases fit TRBD1. The length of the CDR3 is 15 residues. Germline V gives CDR1 MNHEY, CDR2 SVGAGI. Trimming removed 6 bases from V and 4 bases from J; junction bases left unmatched: 8. The DNA for the CDR3 is TGTGCCAGCAGGCCCCGGACAGGGAGTAATCAGCCCCAGCATTTT. It is translated as CASRPRTGSNQPQHF.

The chain employs TRBV19 and TRBJ1-2; 7 nucleotides line up with TRBD1. Germline V CDR1 and CDR2: LNHDA, SQIVND (reference sequence). The length of the CDR3 is 15 residues. The J segment lost 4 bases and the V segment lost 2 bases, leaving 7 bases of the junction unmatched. The DNA of the CDR3 is TGTGCCAGTAGTATAATACCGGGACAGACCTATGGCTACACCTTC. It codes for CASSIIPGQTYGYTF.

The count of this clone is one. This chain connects TRBV12-3 or TRBV12-4 to TRBJ1-3, with D possibly being TRBD1 (6 bases). The CDR3 spans 12 residues. The V end lost 2 bases, the J end lost 11 bases, and 10 bases lay between the germline ends. CDR3: CASSLQGPAIYF. Written as DNA, the CDR3 is TGTGCCAGCAGTTTACAGGGGCCGGCCATATATTTT.

This clone showed up just once. The V call is TRBV10-3, the J call TRBJ2-5; 7 nucleotides agree with TRBD1. CDR1 is ENHRY, CDR2 SYGVKD, per germline. The length of the CDR3 is 13 residues. V shed 10 bases and J 5 bases; nucleotides not matched to a gene: 10. Here the CDR3 reads CATRGGAGETQYF. In DNA, the CDR3 is TGTGCCACCCGAGGGGGCGCAGGGGAGACCCAGTACTTC.

J is TRBJ1-1 and V is TRBV19; 7 bases agree with TRBD1. Looked up from germline, CDR1 is LNHDA and CDR2 is SQIVND (reference sequence). The J segment lost 2 bases and the V segment lost 1 base, leaving 7 bases of the junction unmatched. The CDR3 extends over 16 amino acids. The CDR3 spells CASSIGQGVRNTEAFF. CDR3 sequence (DNA): TGTGCCAGTAGTATAGGACAGGGAGTCAGAAACACTGAAGCTTTCTTT.

The chain employs TRBV18 and TRBJ1-5; D ambiguous. The V and J ends lost 5 bases and 2 bases respectively, with 4 bases between them. Per germline, CDR1 KGHSH and CDR2 LQKENI. This CDR3 is 12 amino acids long. The CDR3 coding sequence is TGTGCCAGCTCAGGAGGCAATCAGCCCCAGCATTTT. It specifies CASSGGNQPQHF.

This clone appeared a single time. This rearrangement joins TRBV19 to TRBJ2-3; D perhaps matches TRBD1 (6 bases). From germline, CDR1 is LNHDA and CDR2 SQIVND (reference sequence). CDR3 length: 15 residues. Trimming removed 3 bases from V and 2 bases from J, with 12 bases in between. The CDR3 spells CASSIPGESTDTQYF. The CDR3 DNA reads as TGTGCCAGTAGTATCCCAGGGGAATCCACAGATACGCAGTATTTT. Combining the CDR3 with reference TRBV19 and TRBJ2-3 gives the whole variable domain DGGITQSPKYLFRKEGQNVTLSCEQNLNHDAMYWYRQDPGQGLRLIYYSQIVNDFQKGDIAEGYSVSREKKESFPLTVTSAQKNPTAFYLCASSIPGESTDTQYFGPGTRLTVL.

The J gene is TRBJ1-1, the V gene TRBV5-1; a weak D match, TRBD1 (6 bases). This CDR3 is 13 amino acids long. CDR1 and CDR2 from the germline V gene are SGHRS and YFSETQ. V was cut by 3 bases and J by 5 bases, with 11 bases left in between. CDR3: CASSWDIRTEAFF. Written as DNA, the CDR3 is TGCGCCAGCAGCTGGGACATTCGGACTGAAGCTTTCTTT. The variable domain in full, with the rest retrieved from reference TRBV5-1 and TRBJ1-1, is KAGVTQTPRYLIKTRGQQVTLSCSPISGHRSVSWYQQTPGQGLQFLFEYFSETQRNKGNFPGRFSGRQFSNSRSEMNVSTLELGDSALYLCASSWDIRTEAFFGQGTRLTVV.

This chain links TRBV4-3 with TRBJ1-4, with a tentative D call TRBD1 (6 bases). Germline assignment: CDR1 LGHNA and CDR2 YSLEER. This CDR3 is 15 amino acids long. Trimming took off 2 bases at V and 6 bases at J, with 13 bases between the two ends. The CDR3 loop is CASSQHWTADEKLFF. Here the CDR3 DNA reads TGCGCCAGCAGCCAACACTGGACAGCGGATGAAAAACTGTTTTTT.

The chain has TRBV28 and TRBJ1-1; 9 bases fit TRBD1. The CDR3 covers 16 residues. Trimming took 5 bases from V and 6 from J; bases not matched to a gene: 13. Germline CDR1 and CDR2: MDHEN and SYDVKM. The CDR3, as DNA: TGTGCCAGCAGTCCCCGGGACAGGGTTGTCGAGCCTGAAGCTTTCTTT. Its translation is CASSPRDRVVEPEAFF.

V is TRBV7-3 and J is TRBJ2-1; D might be TRBD2 (6 bases). CDR3 length equals 13 residues. Germline-derived CDR1 and CDR2 are SGHTA and FQGTGA. V shed 2 bases and J shed 10 bases, with 12 bases lying between them. In DNA form, the CDR3 reads TGTGCCAGCAGCTTAGTTCGGGGGAGAGAGCAGTTCTTC. It translates to CASSLVRGREQFF.

This sequence joins TRBV12-3 or TRBV12-4 and TRBJ1-5; D gene uncertain. This CDR3 comprises 12 residues. V dropped 3 bases and J dropped 6 bases, with 6 bases sitting between them. DNA for the CDR3: TGTGCCAGCAGTTTGGAGGGTCAGCCCCAGCATTTT. Translated, it gives CASSLEGQPQHF.

This clone came up once. The rearrangement joins TRBV7-3 to TRBJ2-1; TRBD2 matches 8 bases. Germline CDR1 SGHTA, CDR2 FQGTGA. The CDR3 length is 13 residues. V lost 1 base and J lost 7; bases outside the gene matches: 0. The DNA for the CDR3 is TGTGCCAGCAGCTTAAGCGGGGGGAATGAGCAGTTCTTC. Protein product: CASSLSGGNEQFF. Together with reference TRBV7-3 and TRBJ2-1, the CDR3 gives the full variable domain: GAGVSQTPSNKVTEKGKYVELRCDPISGHTALYWYRQSLGQGPEFLIYFQGTGAADDSGLPNDRFFAVRPEGSVSTLKIQRTERGDSAVYLCASSLSGGNEQFFGPGTRLTVL.

This chain joins TRBV6-5 and TRBJ1-2, with 7 bases identical to TRBD1. The germline CDR1 and CDR2 sequences are MNHEY and SVGAGI. The CDR3 has 16 residues. V trimming: 0 bases; J trimming: 8 bases; junction bases outside the gene matches: 12. DNA of the CDR3: TGTGCCAGCAGTTACTCTCCCTCGGGACAGATAAGAGGCTACACCTTC. This codes for CASSYSPSGQIRGYTF.

This chain joins TRBV12-5 and TRBJ2-7; D perhaps matches TRBD1 (5 bases). Germline CDR1 reads LGHNT; CDR2 reads FRNRAP. V was shortened by 2 bases and J by 1 base, with 9 bases between the two germline ends. The CDR3 runs 14 residues. The CDR3 loop is CASGLMQGSYEQYF. CDR3 bases: TGTGCTAGTGGTTTGATGCAGGGTTCCTACGAGCAGTACTTC.